The rows below give T cell receptor beta chains drawn from one sample of a study of blood T cell repertoires in COVID-19. The assay was immunoSEQ multiplex PCR, and TCRdb's table has in-frame clones only and misses some. The table records 300,000 to 350,000 clones, approximately 83% of them present only once. The sample taken for sequencing was PBMCs or T cells enriched from blood (not recorded which). The receptors were gathered from a man aged 25-45 years who had recovered from COVID-19. The CDR3 runs from the conserved cysteine through the conserved F or W. Fields, in order: V gene, J gene, D gene, clone size, CDR3 DNA, CDR3 protein. D genes are given only for firm matches. Clone size is stated in some rows and not others, as once, few, many or a class when expanded.

TRBV5-8,TRBJ1-2,TRBD1,-,TGTGCCAGCAGCTTGGGTCAGGGGGCATCGGGCTACACCTTC,CASSLGQGASGYTF
TRBV30,TRBJ1-6,TRBD1,once,TGTGCCTGGAACAGGGGAAGCTCCTATAATTCACCCCTCCACTTT,CAWNRGSSYNSPLHF
TRBV9,TRBJ2-1,TRBD2,once,TGTGCCAGCAGCGCCAGCGGGGAGATGTACAATGAGCAGTTCTTC,CASSASGEMYNEQFF
TRBV4-2,TRBJ2-3,TRBD2,-,TGTGCCAGCAGCCAGGCCACCGGGACTAGCGTAACAGATACGCAGTATTTT,CASSQATGTSVTDTQYF
TRBV4-1,TRBJ1-1,TRBD1,once,TGCGCCAGCAGCCACCCTGCGGGACAGGGCCCTGAAGCTTTCTTT,CASSHPAGQGPEAFF
TRBV6-5,TRBJ2-7,TRBD2,-,TGTGCCAGCAGGATACTAGCGGGGGGACCCTACGAGCAGTACTTC,CASRILAGGPYEQYF
TRBV9,TRBJ1-6,-,-,TGTGCCAGCAGCGTATCCGATTCACCCCTCCACTTT,CASSVSDSPLHF
TRBV3-1/TRBV3-2,TRBJ2-3,TRBD2,-,TGTGCCAGCAGCCTCAGCGGGAATACGCAGTATTTT,CASSLSGNTQYF
TRBV5-6,TRBJ1-5,TRBD1,once,TGTGCCAGCAGCTTCAGTTTGGTTGACAGGGGAAGCGGCAATCAGCCCCAGCATTTT,CASSFSLVDRGSGNQPQHF
TRBV5-4,TRBJ2-3,-,-,TGTGCCAGCAGCTTGGACTTGGGGGGAACAGATACGCAGTATTTT,CASSLDLGGTDTQYF
TRBV6-2/TRBV6-3,TRBJ2-1,-,-,TGTGCCAGCAGTTACTCCAGGGGCAGGGGAGATGAGCAGTTCTTC,CASSYSRGRGDEQFF
TRBV28,TRBJ1-1,-,-,TGTGCCAGCAGTTCGAACCGGTTGCTGAACACTGAAGCTTTCTTT,CASSSNRLLNTEAFF
TRBV7-9,TRBJ1-6,TRBD1,-,TGTGCCAGCAGCAAGACAGGGCCGGGGAGCTCACCCCTCCACTTT,CASSKTGPGSSPLHF
TRBV27,TRBJ1-2,TRBD1,few,TGTGCCAGCAGTTTATATCCAGGGGGCGTTAACTATGGCTACACCTTC,CASSLYPGGVNYGYTF
TRBV2,TRBJ2-1,TRBD2,once,TGTGCCAGCAACCTAGCGGGGCATGGGAATGAGCAGTTCTTC,CASNLAGHGNEQFF
TRBV5-4,TRBJ1-2,-,few,TGTGCCAGCAGCGCGGACAGAAACTATGGCTACACCTTC,CASSADRNYGYTF
TRBV4-2,TRBJ2-2,TRBD1,-,TGTGCCAGCAGCCAAGACAGGGGGCCCGGGGAGCTGTTTTTT,CASSQDRGPGELFF
TRBV7-9,TRBJ2-1,TRBD2,-,TGTGCCAGCAGCATTAGCGGGGCCTACAATGAGCAGTTCTTC,CASSISGAYNEQFF
TRBV7-9,TRBJ1-4,TRBD1,-,TGTGCCAGCAGCTTGGGGGACAGAGGAAGCAATGAAAAACTGTTTTTT,CASSLGDRGSNEKLFF
TRBV30,TRBJ1-3,-,-,TGTGCCTGGAGCTACGGAGACTCTGGAAACACCATATATTTT,CAWSYGDSGNTIYF
TRBV15,TRBJ1-2,TRBD1,once,TGTGCCACCAGCAGGGCGACAGGGACCTATGGCTACACCTTC,CATSRATGTYGYTF
TRBV7-2,TRBJ2-5,TRBD1,-,TGTGCCAGCAGCGGAAACAGGGGGAAGGAGACCCAGTACTTC,CASSGNRGKETQYF
TRBV7-3,TRBJ1-1,-,-,TGTGCCAGCAGCTATGAGGGGAACACTGAAGCTTTCTTT,CASSYEGNTEAFF
TRBV25-1,TRBJ2-5,-,-,TGTGCCAGCAGTGCGGCGGTTTCAGAGACCCAGTACTTC,CASSAAVSETQYF
TRBV4-3,TRBJ1-3,-,-,TGCGCCAGCAGCCGAGATCAGGGGATGAAGAACACCATATATTTT,CASSRDQGMKNTIYF
TRBV7-8,TRBJ2-7,TRBD1,-,TGTGCCAGCAGCTTAGTCTCAGCCGGGACAGGAGGTACCGAGCAGTACTTC,CASSLVSAGTGGTEQYF
TRBV4-1,TRBJ1-5,-,-,TGCGCCAGCAGCCAAGTACCAACGGGCAATCAGCCCCAGCATTTT,CASSQVPTGNQPQHF
TRBV19,TRBJ1-5,-,-,TGTGCCAGTAGTACGACAGTCTATAGCAATCAGCCCCAGCATTTT,CASSTTVYSNQPQHF
TRBV7-2,TRBJ1-1,TRBD1,-,TGTGCCAGCAGACCGACAGGGTTGGGCACTGAAGCTTTCTTT,CASRPTGLGTEAFF
TRBV7-2,TRBJ1-2,-,-,TGTGCCAGCAGCTTTTTGATGCGTGATGGCTACACCTTC,CASSFLMRDGYTF
TRBV4-3,TRBJ1-2,-,-,TGCGCCAGCAGCCAAGGGGCAGGGGATGGCTACACCTTC,CASSQGAGDGYTF
TRBV9,TRBJ2-3,-,-,TGTGCCAGCGGCTGGGGTGGACAGCTGACAGATACGCAGTATTTT,CASGWGGQLTDTQYF
TRBV29-1,TRBJ1-2,-,-,TGCAGCGTTGACGGACAGACGAATCACCCGACTAACTATGGCTACACCTTC,CSVDGQTNHPTNYGYTF
TRBV7-2,TRBJ1-3,-,-,TGTGCCAGCAGCAAGGACAGACACCCCGGAAACACCATATATTTT,CASSKDRHPGNTIYF
TRBV6-5,TRBJ2-2,TRBD1,once,TGTGCCAGCAGCCAACAGGGGGTAAAAGCCGGGGAGCTGTTTTTT,CASSQQGVKAGELFF
TRBV29-1,TRBJ1-1,TRBD1,-,TGCAGCGTTGAGGGGGGGACAGGGAGTAGGAGGGACACTGAAGCTTTCTTT,CSVEGGTGSRRDTEAFF
TRBV6-5,TRBJ2-4,-,-,TGTGCCAGCAGTTACTCGGGGGACAACACCAAAAACATTCAGTACTTC,CASSYSGDNTKNIQYF
TRBV2,TRBJ1-3,-,-,TGTGCCAGCAGTGCGTCCGGGACTAGCTCTGGAAACACCATATATTTT,CASSASGTSSGNTIYF
TRBV18,TRBJ2-7,-,-,TGTGCCAGCTCCCAACGACAGGACGGGTCCTACGAGCAGTACTTC,CASSQRQDGSYEQYF
TRBV5-1,TRBJ2-1,TRBD2,-,TGCGCCAGCAGCCGACAGACTAGCGGGGGTAGTAATGAGCAGTTCTTC,CASSRQTSGGSNEQFF
TRBV27,TRBJ1-6,TRBD1,-,TGTGCCAGCAGCCCACGAGGGACAGCCTATAATTCACCCCTCCACTTT,CASSPRGTAYNSPLHF
TRBV9,TRBJ1-1,-,-,TGTGCCAGCAGCCCGTCAGGCCCTAATTTTGAAGCTTTCTTT,CASSPSGPNFEAFF
TRBV5-5,TRBJ2-7,TRBD1,-,TGTGCCAGCAGCGGAACCGCGGGACAGGGGGCCCACGAGCAGTACTTC,CASSGTAGQGAHEQYF
TRBV18,TRBJ1-1,-,-,TGTGCCAGCTCACCCAACGGGGACACTGAAGCTTTCTTT,CASSPNGDTEAFF
TRBV5-1,TRBJ2-7,-,-,TGCGCCAGCAGCTTGGGCCAGGGGGGTGTTGGCGAGCAGTACTTC,CASSLGQGGVGEQYF
TRBV6-2/TRBV6-3,TRBJ1-5,-,-,TGTGCCAGCAGTTACCCCGACAGTCGTCGTCAGCCCCAGCATTTT,CASSYPDSRRQPQHF